This T cell receptor (beta chain) was captured in a study of CD8+CD57+ T cells in acquired aplastic anemia. Turning to this clonotype: Its target is not known.

By flow cytometry, patients selected for sequencing had shown an expansion of CD8+CD57+ cells. CDR1 LNHDA and CDR2 SQIVND come from the germline V gene (reference sequence). The CDR3 loop spans 9 amino acids. Study-level results: The study identified roughly 29 CD8+ CDR3 sequences shared by patients and controls.

TCR beta VDJ and CDR3 profiling used genomic DNA as template. Using its own MiXCR run on the reads, TCRdb lists one record per CDR3 protein. The sample holds over 40,000 distinct CDR3 sequences, roughly two thirds seen once. The sequence came from a human donor with aplastic anemia. The source material was sorted CD4+, CD8+, or CD8+CD57+ T cells (not recorded which) from PBMCs. The chain employs TRBV19 and TRBJ2-3; D remains unclear. CDR3 DNA sequence: TGTGCAGACCCCAATACGCAGTATTTT. It encodes CADPNTQYF.